A single sample gave rise to the 10 T cell receptor beta chains below, sequenced in a study of OX40 agonist ivuxolimab in advanced cancers. TCRdb's table, derived via immunoSEQ multiplex PCR, lists solely in-frame clones and lacks some. The sample has around 100,000 clones; just under 95% are singletons. Sequenced material: CD4+ or CD8+ T cells sorted from blood, taken in a trial of the OX40 agonist ivuxolimab. Receptor source: an adult with an advanced solid tumor such as melanoma, head and neck, liver or kidney cancer.

The CDR3 coding sequence is TGTGCCAGCAGCCGAACTAGCGGCCTATACAATGAGCAGTTCTTC. Protein product: CASSRTSGLYNEQFF. The chain uses TRBV7-3 and TRBJ2-1, with TRBD2 matching 8 bases. Germline lookup yields CDR1 SGHTA and CDR2 FQGTGA. The CDR3 is 15 amino acids. V shed 5 bases, J shed 4 bases, and the junction held 7 bases outside the gene matches.

The chain recombines TRBV30 with TRBJ2-1; TRBD2 matches 9 bases. Trimming at V came to 4 bases and at J to 2 bases, leaving 0 bases not matched to a gene. CDR1 and CDR2 (germline): GTSNPN, SVGIG (reference sequence). This CDR3 comprises 13 residues. The CDR3 nucleotides read TGTGCCTGGACTAGCGGGACCTACAATGAGCAGTTCTTC. It is translated as CAWTSGTYNEQFF.

The rearrangement joins TRBV11-2 to TRBJ1-3; the D is unclear. Per germline, CDR1 SGHAT and CDR2 FQNNGV. Trimming removed 5 bases from V and 0 bases from J, with 11 bases in between. The CDR3 is made up of 15 amino acids. The CDR3 nucleotides are TGTGCCAGCAGCCGAGGTCCTAGCTCTGGAAACACCATATATTTT. Translating gives CASSRGPSSGNTIYF.

The chain recombines TRBV7-9 with TRBJ1-1, with D possibly TRBD1 on 6 matching bases. The CDR3 spans 16 residues. The V gene lost 8 bases and the J gene lost 4 bases, with 23 bases spanning the gap. Germline CDR1 and CDR2: SEHNR and FQNEAQ (reference sequence). In DNA, the CDR3 is TGTGCCAGCCCGCCGGGGGGGGCCCCGGATAGCACTGAAGCTTTCTTT. Protein sequence: CASPPGGAPDSTEAFF.

The chain employs TRBV7-9 and TRBJ1-5, with D possibly matching TRBD1 (5 bases). The CDR3 is made up of 15 amino acids. V was shortened by 4 bases and J by 3 bases, with 13 bases between the two germline ends. Germline CDR1 and CDR2: SEHNR and FQNEAQ (reference sequence). CDR3 amino acids: CASSSGRDLNQPQHF. The CDR3 DNA reads as TGTGCCAGCAGCTCGGGACGTGACCTCAATCAGCCCCAGCATTTT.

This sequence joins TRBV7-2 and TRBJ1-1, with unresolved D. The ends were cut back, 5 bases at V and 4 bases at J, with 14 bases in the middle. CDR3 length: 14 amino acids. Germline V gene sequence: CDR1 SGHTA, CDR2 FQGNSA. DNA of the CDR3: TGTGCCAGCAGCGTGACCGCGATGGGCACTGAAGCTTTCTTT. This codes for CASSVTAMGTEAFF.

V is TRBV5-1 and J is TRBJ2-7; the D gene is possibly TRBD2 (5 bases). This CDR3 comprises 14 residues. Per germline, CDR1 SGHRS and CDR2 YFSETQ. The V end was cut by 0 bases, the J end by 1 base, with 8 bases between. The CDR3 is CASSLGRGSYEQYF. For the CDR3, the DNA is TGCGCCAGCAGCTTGGGTCGGGGTTCCTACGAGCAGTACTTC.

V usage is TRBV27 and J usage is TRBJ2-7; D not resolved. This CDR3 is 11 amino acids long. The V gene's germline CDR1 is MNHEY and CDR2 SMNVEV (reference sequence). V lost 5 bases and J lost 3, with 5 bases in between. CDR3 DNA sequence: TGTGCCAGCAGTCCCTTCTACGAGCAGTACGTC. This sequence encodes CASSPFYEQYV.

CDR3: CASSLEGTDTQYF. CDR3 in DNA: TGTGCCAGCAGCTTGGAAGGCACAGATACGCAGTATTTT. The J gene is TRBJ2-3, the V gene TRBV5-4; D gene ambiguous. V lost 0 bases to trimming and J lost 1 base, with 3 bases between them. The germline V gene encodes CDR1 SGHNT and CDR2 YYREEE (reference sequence). CDR3 length: 13 amino acids.

CDR3 sequence reads: CASSLRAAGAGANVLTF. In DNA form, the CDR3 reads TGTGCCAGCAGCCTTAGAGCCGCCGGGGCTGGGGCCAACGTCCTGACTTTC. The genes are TRBV7-8 and TRBJ2-6; a possible D gene is TRBD2 (5 bases). The CDR3 length is 17 residues. Trimming stripped 5 bases from V and 2 bases from J, with 16 bases between. The germline CDR1 and CDR2 sequences are SGHVS and FQNEAQ.